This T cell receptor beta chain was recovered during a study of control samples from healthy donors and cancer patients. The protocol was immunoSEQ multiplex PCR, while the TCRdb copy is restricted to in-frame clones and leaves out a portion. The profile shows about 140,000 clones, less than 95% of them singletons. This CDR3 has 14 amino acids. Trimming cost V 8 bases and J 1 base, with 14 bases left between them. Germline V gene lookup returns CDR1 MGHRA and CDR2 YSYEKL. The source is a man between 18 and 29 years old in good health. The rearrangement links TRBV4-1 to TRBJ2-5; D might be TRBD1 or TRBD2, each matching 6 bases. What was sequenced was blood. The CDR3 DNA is TGCGCCAGCGCCACGGGGGCCCCCCAAGAGACCCAGTACTTC. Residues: CASATGAPQETQYF.